This T cell receptor (beta chain) was sequenced in a study of T-cell reconstitution after alpha-beta-depleted transplantation in children. General study points: Reportedly, roughly two months post-transplant, alpha-beta T cells arose from several hundred expanded graft clones. Diversity and T-cell counts at one year after transplant derived mostly from new T cells.

Researchers prepared the TCRbeta library using unique molecular identifiers, the study reports. A single record per CDR3 protein comes from TCRdb applying MiXCR to the PCR reads. This table holds about 160,000 distinct CDR3 sequences, roughly 11% found once. In its sample, this clonotype was seen many times. The target antigen is unknown. At one end the junction does not follow the germline gene, possibly because of a read error. The V gene's germline CDR1 is SGDLS and CDR2 YYNGEE. The CDR3 loop spans 12 amino acids. The receptor was isolated from a boy aged 2 to 10 with acute myeloid leukemia, due to receive a stem cell transplant. Here the sequenced sample was PBMCs, taken before TCRalphabeta/CD19-depleted stem cell transplant. The rearrangement uses TRBV9 and TRBJ2-2; D is unclear. CDR3 protein: CASRADTGELFF. In DNA, the CDR3 is TGTGCCAGCAGAGCAGACACGGGGGAGCTGTTTTTT.